Listed below are T cell receptor beta chains from one sample, sequenced in a study of brain T cells in children with intractable seizures. This table comes from immunoSEQ multiplex PCR, and its TCRdb copy is limited to in-frame clones, with some not included. Seen here are about 64,000 clones, 95% to 96% observed once, and the top ten hold 0.38%. The sequenced sample was peripheral blood, obtained at surgery. The receptor set was obtained from a boy younger than two with focal cortical dysplasia and intractable seizures. Both conserved end residues are part of each CDR3. A D gene is named only where the DNA matches it firmly. The size of a clone is reported for some rows only, either as once, few or many, or as a class for expanded clones.

>.|TRBJ2-7|TRBV18|.
TGTGCCAGCTCACCCGCGGAGTCGGGCTACGAGCAGTACTTC
CASSPAESGYEQYF
>.|TRBJ1-2|TRBV19|.
TGTGCCAGTAGTATCACGGCAGCTAACTATGGCTACACCTTC
CASSITAANYGYTF
>.|TRBJ2-5|TRBV5-1|TRBD2
TGCGCCAGCAGCATCCGACTAGCGGACTTCCAAGAGACCCAGTACTTC
CASSIRLADFQETQYF
>.|TRBJ1-3|TRBV25-1|.
TGTGCCAGCGGCCCGTTTCGGGGGCTAGGAAACACCATATATTTT
CASGPFRGLGNTIYF
>.|TRBJ2-2|TRBV6-2/TRBV6-3|TRBD2
TGTGCCAGCAGTTACGGGAGGGCCACCGGGGAGCTGTTTTTT
CASSYGRATGELFF
>.|TRBJ2-1|TRBV7-2|TRBD2
TGTGCCAGCAGCGCCCTGCCTAGCGGTGAGCAGTTCTTC
CASSALPSGEQFF
>.|TRBJ1-5|TRBV19|.
TGTGCCAGTAGTATTACCCCGGCGAGCCAGCCCCAGCATTTT
CASSITPASQPQHF
>.|TRBJ1-6|TRBV6-5|TRBD1
TGTGCCAGCAGCTGGACAGGGCCAGATTCACCCCTCCACTTT
CASSWTGPDSPLHF
>.|TRBJ2-7|TRBV6-2/TRBV6-3|.
TGTGCCAGCAGCCTAAATACCTACGAGCAGTACTTC
CASSLNTYEQYF
>once|TRBJ1-1|TRBV4-2|TRBD1
TGTGCCAGCAGCCAACGGGGATTCGAGGCAGGGGGAATGAACACTGAAGCTTTCTTT
CASSQRGFEAGGMNTEAFF
>.|TRBJ1-3|TRBV6-5|TRBD1
TGTGCCAGCAGTTCAACAGGGGTTGGAAACACCATATATTTT
CASSSTGVGNTIYF
>.|TRBJ2-3|TRBV28|TRBD1
TGTGCCAGCGGCGGGACAGGCGGCTCGCAGTATTTT
CASGGTGGSQYF
>.|TRBJ1-5|TRBV7-2|.
TGTGCCAGCAGCTCAGAGGAGGATCTCGATAGCAATCAGCCCCAGCATTTT
CASSSEEDLDSNQPQHF
>.|TRBJ2-2|TRBV3-1/TRBV3-2|TRBD2
TGTGCCAGCAGCCAGGGGGCTAGCGGGGGAGCCAGGGCCGGGGAGCTGTTTTTT
CASSQGASGGARAGELFF
>.|TRBJ1-2|TRBV2|TRBD1
TGTGCCAGCAGGAAGGGACAGCCCACTAACTATGGCTACACCTTC
CASRKGQPTNYGYTF
>.|TRBJ2-5|TRBV5-4|TRBD2
TGTGCCAGCAGCTCCTGGACTAGCGGGAGATGGGAGACCCAGTACTTC
CASSSWTSGRWETQYF
>.|TRBJ1-5|TRBV29-1|.
TGCAGCGCCTCAAGGGGAGGTCGCAATCAGCCCCAGCATTTT
CSASRGGRNQPQHF
>.|TRBJ2-1|TRBV4-2|.
TGTGCCAGCAGTCTAAGGGCTCAAATAGCTGTTGGGGGTAATGAGCAGTTCTTC
CASSLRAQIAVGGNEQFF
>.|TRBJ2-3|TRBV4-2|.
TGTGCCAGCAGCCAAGGTTCTGGGGGCGGAAGGTCTGGCACAGATACGCAGTATTTT
CASSQGSGGGRSGTDTQYF